The 31 T cell receptor beta chains in this list originate from one sample, sequenced in a study of blood T cell repertoires in COVID-19. The repertoire was sequenced with immunoSEQ multiplex PCR; TCRdb's copy has only in-frame clones and lacks some. This sample has under 150,000 clones, with roughly 80% found just once. Sequenced: peripheral blood. Receptor source: a man over 45 with active or convalescent COVID-19.

CDR3 sequence: CASSIGAGNQPQHF. DNA of the CDR3: TGTGCCAGTAGTATAGGGGCGGGGAATCAGCCCCAGCATTTT. The chain employs TRBV19 and TRBJ1-5; unclear D gene. CDR1 and CDR2 from the germline V gene are LNHDA and SQIVND (reference sequence). The V gene lost 1 base and the J gene lost 4 bases, with 8 bases spanning the gap. The CDR3 loop spans 14 amino acids.

This clone was recorded only once. This chain connects TRBV30 to TRBJ1-1; 7 bases agree with TRBD1. The V and J ends lost 8 bases and 0 bases, in that order; junction bases with no gene match: 3. CDR3 length: 12 residues. Germline loops: CDR1 GTSNPN, CDR2 SVGIG (reference sequence). CDR3 coding DNA: TGTGCCCGGGGGACAGTGAACACTGAAGCTTTCTTT. Amino acid sequence: CARGTVNTEAFF.

In nucleotides, the CDR3 is TGTGCCTCAGCATCCCCAGGGGGCGCGGGAGAGACCCAGTACTTC. It codes for CASASPGGAGETQYF. The genes are TRBV19 and TRBJ2-5, with 8 bases fitting TRBD1. V was clipped by 11 bases and J by 4 bases; unmatched bases: 15. This CDR3 is built from 15 residues. Germline loops: CDR1 LNHDA, CDR2 SQIVND (reference sequence).

The chain employs TRBV6-5 and TRBJ2-5; D is undetermined. Trimming stripped 6 bases from V and 2 bases from J, with 4 bases between. Germline V CDR1 and CDR2: MNHEY, SVGAGI. The CDR3 has 11 residues. The CDR3 nucleotides read TGTGCCAGCAGCCAGCAAGAGACCCAGTACTTC. The encoded protein is CASSQQETQYF.

The J gene is TRBJ1-3, the V gene TRBV28; D is possibly TRBD1 (6 bases). Trimming cost V 4 bases and J 3 bases, with 13 bases left between them. Germline CDR1 is MDHEN and CDR2 is SYDVKM. This CDR3 is 15 amino acids long. The CDR3 region has the DNA TGTGCCAGCAGTTCAGGACAGTTTTTTGGAAACACCATATATTTT. This encodes CASSSGQFFGNTIYF.

In this sample, this clone turned up a few times. The gene calls are TRBV4-2 and TRBJ2-7; 10 positions agree with TRBD2. The CDR3 runs to 17 residues. With 0 bases clipped from V and 4 bases from J, the junction kept 9 bases outside the gene matches. CDR1 is LGHNA and CDR2 is YNFKEQ in the germline V gene. The DNA for the CDR3 is TGTGCCAGCAGCCAAGAGGGAGGAGCTAGCGGGAGATACGAGCAGTACTTC. Translated, it gives CASSQEGGASGRYEQYF.

The chain uses TRBV28 and TRBJ2-3, with a weak D call TRBD2 (5 bases). This CDR3 contains 15 residues. V lost 5 bases and J 1 base, leaving 13 bases between the germline ends. The V gene's germline CDR1 is MDHEN and CDR2 SYDVKM. As DNA, the CDR3 is TGTGCCAGCAGTATTTTCGCCGGGGGCACAGATACGCAGTATTTT. Translating gives CASSIFAGGTDTQYF.

The chain has TRBV9 and TRBJ1-6, with TRBD1 as a possible D gene (6 bases). CDR1 and CDR2 from the germline V gene are SGDLS and YYNGEE. Trimming removed 3 bases from V and 7 bases from J, with 14 bases in between. The CDR3 totals 15 residues. CDR3 bases: TGTGCCAGCAGCGCCTCAGGGGCCTCCAATTCACCCCTCCACTTT. Translation gives CASSASGASNSPLHF.

This clone was detected only once. The chain employs TRBV29-1 and TRBJ1-2; D remains unclear. This CDR3 spans 12 amino acids. Germline V CDR1 and CDR2: SQVTM, ANQGSEA. Deletions cut 4 bases from V and 8 bases from J, with 14 bases between. The CDR3 reads CSVVGPRGGYTF. CDR3 nucleotides: TGCAGCGTTGTAGGTCCACGCGGCGGCTACACCTTC. Drawing the rest from reference TRBV29-1 and TRBJ1-2, the complete variable domain is SAVISQKPSRDICQRGTSLTIQCQVDSQVTMMFWYRQQPGQSLTLIATANQGSEATYESGFVIDKFPISRPNLTFSTLTVSNMSPEDSSIYLCSVVGPRGGYTFGSGTRLTVV.

This clone was recorded once. The V call is TRBV3-1 (or the pseudogene TRBV3-2), the J call TRBJ2-1; TRBD2 matches at 10 bases. Trimming took 6 bases from V and 8 from J; bases not matched to a gene: 10. The CDR3 runs to 15 residues. Germline V gene sequence: CDR1 LGHDT, CDR2 YNNKEL (reference sequence). DNA of the CDR3: TGTGCCAGCAGACTAAGCGGGAGGGCCCTCGATGAGCAGTTCTTC. This gives the protein CASRLSGRALDEQFF.

The V gene is TRBV11-3, the J gene TRBJ1-1; TRBD1 agrees at 10 bases. J lost 6 bases, V lost 4 bases, and 5 bases had no gene match. CDR1 SGHNT and CDR2 YENEEA come from the germline V gene. The length of the CDR3 is 14 residues. In DNA form, the CDR3 reads TGTGCCAGCAGCTCGGGACAGGGGTTAGCTGAAGCTTTCTTT. Its translation is CASSSGQGLAEAFF.

The J gene is TRBJ1-1, the V gene TRBV12-3 or TRBV12-4; D remains ambiguous. Trimming pared 3 bases from V and 5 bases from J, leaving 4 bases between. This CDR3 has 11 residues. CDR3 DNA sequence: TGTGCCAGCAGTTTTTCGACTGAAGCTTTCTTT. Amino acids: CASSFSTEAFF.

V gene TRBV6-1 combines with J gene TRBJ2-1, with 14 bases aligning to TRBD2. Germline values: CDR1 MNHNS, CDR2 SASEGT. V shed 5 bases and J 6 bases; nucleotides not matched to a gene: 6. The CDR3 runs 16 residues. The CDR3 DNA reads TGTGCCAGCAGTCAAGTCGGACTAGCGGGAGGCAATGAGCAGTTCTTC. This translates into CASSQVGLAGGNEQFF.

This chain uses TRBV13 with TRBJ2-1; 16 bases are a match to TRBD2. This CDR3 comprises 14 residues. Unmatched junction bases numbered 2, after V lost 5 bases and J lost 10 bases. Germline lookup yields CDR1 PRHDT and CDR2 FYEKMQ (reference sequence). For the CDR3, the DNA is TGTGCCAGCAGCCCGGGACTAGCGGGAGGGGAGCAGTTCTTC. Its translation: CASSPGLAGGEQFF.

The CDR3 here is CASSYRWDRGYTF. Here the CDR3 DNA reads TGTGCCAGCAGTTATAGGTGGGACAGGGGCTACACCTTC. V and J are TRBV6-5 and TRBJ1-2, with 8 nucleotides matching TRBD1. Germline-derived CDR1 and CDR2 are MNHEY and SVGAGI. CDR3 length equals 13 residues. V trimming: 3 bases; J trimming: 8 bases; junction bases outside the gene matches: 5.

This rearrangement joins TRBV10-3 to TRBJ1-3; D is undetermined. This CDR3 is 14 amino acids long. CDR1 is ENHRY and CDR2 is SYGVKD in the germline V gene. The ends were cut back, 4 bases at V and 0 bases at J, with 7 bases in the middle. The CDR3 spells CAISGRNSGNTIYF. Here the CDR3 DNA reads TGTGCCATCAGTGGGAGGAACTCTGGAAACACCATATATTTT.

The gene calls are TRBV24-1 and TRBJ2-5, with D possibly TRBD1 on 5 matching bases. CDR3 size: 16 residues. The V and J ends lost 3 bases and 2 bases respectively, with 15 bases between them. Germline V CDR1 and CDR2: KGHDR, SFDVKD. This chain's CDR3 is CATSDESRVAQETQYF. CDR3 in DNA: TGTGCCACCAGTGATGAATCCAGGGTGGCACAAGAGACCCAGTACTTC.

V usage is TRBV28 and J usage is TRBJ1-5; no clear D. Trimming shortened V by 3 bases and J by 0 bases, and 21 bases separated the two germline ends. CDR3 length: 19 amino acids. Germline V lookup: CDR1 MDHEN, CDR2 SYDVKM. The CDR3 loop is CASSLFSADSDYSNQPQHF. Here the CDR3 DNA reads TGTGCCAGCAGTTTGTTCAGCGCAGATTCAGACTATAGCAATCAGCCCCAGCATTTT.

On this clone: The CDR3 does not end in the conserved phenylalanine or tryptophan, so this is likely a read error. V gene TRBV6-5 combines with J gene TRBJ1-1; unclear D gene. V lost 3 bases and J 6 bases, leaving 11 bases between the germline ends. Looked up from germline, CDR1 is MNHEY and CDR2 is SVGAGI. The CDR3 is 13 amino acids. The CDR3 region is CASSYPGGAEAFS. In nucleotides, the CDR3 is TGTGCCAGCAGTTATCCCGGTGGGGCTGAAGCTTTCTCT.

V is TRBV28 and J is TRBJ1-6, with D perhaps TRBD1 (6 bases). V gave up 2 bases and J gave up 7 bases, with 12 bases separating them. Per the germline V gene, CDR1 is MDHEN and CDR2 is SYDVKM. CDR3 size: 15 residues. The CDR3 here is CASSLPAGANSPLHF. Written as DNA, the CDR3 is TGTGCCAGCAGTTTACCCGCAGGGGCGAATTCACCCCTCCACTTT.

V gene TRBV6-5 combines with J gene TRBJ1-1; D not certain. The CDR3 is 13 amino acids. Trimming stripped 2 bases from V and 7 bases from J, with 11 bases between. Germline lookup yields CDR1 MNHEY and CDR2 SVGAGI. CDR3 sequence: CASSYRLENEAFF. In DNA form, the CDR3 reads TGTGCCAGCAGTTACCGTCTAGAGAATGAAGCTTTCTTT.

V usage is TRBV28 and J usage is TRBJ2-7; a weak D match, TRBD1 (6 bases). The CDR3 sequence is 17 residues long. V dropped 4 bases and J dropped 1 base, with 20 bases sitting between them. The germline gives CDR1 MDHEN, CDR2 SYDVKM. The DNA for the CDR3 is TGTGCCAGCAGTTACCGGCTGACAGGTCGCCCTTCCTACGAGCAGTACTTC. This encodes CASSYRLTGRPSYEQYF.

The chain employs TRBV5-5 and TRBJ2-1, with 9 bases identical to TRBD2. V dropped 4 bases and J dropped 9; count of bases not matched to a gene: 11. Germline assignment: CDR1 SGHKS and CDR2 YYEKEE (reference sequence). This CDR3 contains 15 residues. CDR3 DNA sequence: TGTGCCAGCAGCCCCCGGGTAGCGGGAGTGCCTGAGCAGTTCTTC. This encodes CASSPRVAGVPEQFF.

The chain employs TRBV7-9 and TRBJ2-7, with TRBD2 identical over 7 bases. The germline gives CDR1 SEHNR, CDR2 FQNEAQ (reference sequence). The CDR3 loop spans 15 amino acids. The J segment lost 5 bases and the V segment lost 6 bases, leaving 13 bases of the junction unmatched. The CDR3 region has the DNA TGTGCCAGCAGGGTTTGGGTGGGAGGGCCTGACGAGCAGTACTTC. It yields the protein CASRVWVGGPDEQYF. The full variable domain, in which reference TRBV7-9 and TRBJ2-7 provide the parts outside the CDR3, is DTGVSQNPRHKITKRGQNVTFRCDPISEHNRLYWYRQTLGQGPEFLTYFQNEAQLEKSRLLSDRFSAERPKGSFSTLEIQRTEQGDSAMYLCASRVWVGGPDEQYFGPGTRLTVT.

This chain joins TRBV27 and TRBJ2-1; D perhaps matches TRBD2 (5 bases). Germline loops: CDR1 MNHEY, CDR2 SMNVEV (reference sequence). The V end lost 3 bases, the J end lost 4 bases, and 16 bases lay between the germline ends. This CDR3 has 16 amino acids. DNA for the CDR3: TGTGCCAGCAGTTTTTTAGGTTTCGGAGGTTACAATGAGCAGTTCTTC. It specifies CASSFLGFGGYNEQFF.

The chain combines TRBV5-1 with TRBJ2-1; D is undetermined. Trimming cost V 0 bases and J 6 bases, with 4 bases left between them. CDR1 SGHRS and CDR2 YFSETQ come from the germline V gene. The CDR3 covers 12 residues. CDR3 nucleotide sequence: TGCGCCAGCAGCTTGGCCTCCAATGAGCAGTTCTTC. Translation: CASSLASNEQFF.

The chain combines TRBV4-2 with TRBJ2-1, with 12 bases that match TRBD2. Germline CDR1 and CDR2: LGHNA and YNFKEQ. With 1 base clipped from V and 5 bases from J, the junction kept 9 bases outside the gene matches. The CDR3 spans 18 residues. The CDR3 loop is CASSQATLAGGPHNEQFF. The CDR3 DNA reads TGTGCCAGCAGCCAAGCTACCCTAGCGGGAGGGCCGCACAATGAGCAGTTCTTC.

The chain is built from TRBV27 and TRBJ2-4, with 7 positions matching TRBD2. Looked up from germline, CDR1 is MNHEY and CDR2 is SMNVEV (reference sequence). This CDR3 is 16 amino acids long. V lost 5 bases and J lost 1; bases outside the gene matches: 8. The CDR3 reads CASSPGEGRAKNIQYF. CDR3 nucleotide sequence: TGTGCCAGCAGTCCGGGGGAGGGCAGGGCCAAAAACATTCAGTACTTC.

This clone came up once. V usage is TRBV21-1 and J usage is TRBJ2-1; TRBD1 is taken as the D call from the table, unchecked against the DNA. TRBV21-1 is a recognized pseudogene. The CDR3 length is 17 residues. In DNA form, the CDR3 reads TGTGCCAGCAGCAAAGCCAATGGCAAAAGCTCCTACAATGAGCAGTTCTTC. Amino acid sequence: CASSKANGKSSYNEQFF.

Here the CDR3 DNA reads TGTGCCAGCTCGGGGGAGGCGGGGGAGCAGTACTTC. This gives the protein CASSGEAGEQYF. The rearrangement joins TRBV18 to TRBJ2-7, with a possible D match to TRBD2 (6 bases). CDR1 and CDR2 from the germline V gene are KGHSH and LQKENI. The CDR3 totals 12 residues. V lost 6 bases and J lost 7, with 13 bases in between.

The gene calls are TRBV28 and TRBJ1-6; 7 bases line up with TRBD1. V dropped 8 bases and J dropped 7; count of bases not matched to a gene: 8. Germline V gene sequence: CDR1 MDHEN, CDR2 SYDVKM. The CDR3 is made up of 14 amino acids. The CDR3 sequence: CASGLTGRNSPLHF. The CDR3 nucleotides read TGTGCCAGCGGGCTGACAGGGAGAAATTCACCCCTCCACTTT.